Here is one T cell receptor (beta chain) with its context. Its matching antigen is unknown. The data were taken from a study of PD-1 blockade in classical Hodgkin lymphoma. Study-wide points: Why the repertoires differ is still unclear, perhaps disease activity or prior therapy.

Germline V CDR1 and CDR2: LNHDA, SQIVND (reference sequence). V lost 4 bases to trimming and J lost 1 base, with 10 bases between them. The CDR3 consists of 14 residues. Sequencing used immunoSEQ multiplex PCR; TCRdb keeps in-frame clones, though not all of them. The repertoire has over 75,000 clones, 90% of them found once; the top ten carry 2.9%. Sample time point: cycle 4 day 1 (C4D1), after 5 to 7 weeks of nivolumab. Every patient was affected by relapse after autologous stem cell transplantation, while exposure to brentuximab vedotin was not uniform. The sequence was collected from a human donor with classical Hodgkin lymphoma. The chain is built from TRBV19 and TRBJ1-1; D gene ambiguous. The sequencing here drew on peripheral blood mononuclear cells (PBMCs), taken before the fourth cycle of nivolumab. The CDR3 here is CASSTFEGNTEAFF. DNA of the CDR3: TGTGCCAGTAGTACCTTTGAAGGGAACACTGAAGCTTTCTTT.